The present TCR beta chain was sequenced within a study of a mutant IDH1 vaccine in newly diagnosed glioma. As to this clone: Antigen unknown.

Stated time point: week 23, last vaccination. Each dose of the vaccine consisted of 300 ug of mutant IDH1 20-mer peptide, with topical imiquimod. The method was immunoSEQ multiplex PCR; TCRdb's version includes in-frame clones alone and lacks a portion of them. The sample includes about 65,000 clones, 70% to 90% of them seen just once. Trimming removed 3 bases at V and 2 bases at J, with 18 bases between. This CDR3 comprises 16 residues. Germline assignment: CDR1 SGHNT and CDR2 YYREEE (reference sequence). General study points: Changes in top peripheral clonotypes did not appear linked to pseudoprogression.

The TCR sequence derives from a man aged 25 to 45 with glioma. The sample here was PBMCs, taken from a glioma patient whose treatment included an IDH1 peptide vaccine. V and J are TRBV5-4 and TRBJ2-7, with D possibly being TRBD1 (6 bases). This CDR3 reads CASSSASGQAAYEQYF. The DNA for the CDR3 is TGTGCCAGCAGCTCGGCGTCGGGACAAGCAGCCTACGAGCAGTACTTC.